The source of this T cell receptor beta chain is a study of cytomegalovirus exposure and HLA in healthy donors. Measured with immunoSEQ multiplex PCR; TCRdb has only the in-frame clones, and not every one. The sample yields over 100,000 clones, approximately 89% seen once. Deletions cut 1 base from V and 7 bases from J, with 4 bases between. This CDR3 contains 11 residues. CDR1 is SGHAT, CDR2 FQNNGV, per germline. This clone was recorded once. This receptor was identified in a woman aged 18 to 35 in good health and CMV-seronegative. The chain recombines TRBV11-2 with TRBJ2-5; no firm D call. Sample: PBMCs. CDR3 loop: CASSLVGTQYF. The CDR3 DNA reads TGTGCCAGCAGCTTAGTCGGGACCCAGTACTTC.